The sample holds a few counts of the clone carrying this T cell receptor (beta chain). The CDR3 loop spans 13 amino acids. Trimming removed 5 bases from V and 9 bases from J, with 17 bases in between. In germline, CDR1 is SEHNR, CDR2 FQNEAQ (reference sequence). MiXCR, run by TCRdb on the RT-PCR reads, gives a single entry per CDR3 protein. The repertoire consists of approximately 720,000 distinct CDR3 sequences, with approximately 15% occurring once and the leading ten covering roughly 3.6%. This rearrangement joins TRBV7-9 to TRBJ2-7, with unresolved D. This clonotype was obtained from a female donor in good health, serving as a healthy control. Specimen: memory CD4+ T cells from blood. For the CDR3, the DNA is TGTGCCAGCAGCATAGGACCCCAGAGAGCGCAGTACTTC. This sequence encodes CASSIGPQRAQYF.